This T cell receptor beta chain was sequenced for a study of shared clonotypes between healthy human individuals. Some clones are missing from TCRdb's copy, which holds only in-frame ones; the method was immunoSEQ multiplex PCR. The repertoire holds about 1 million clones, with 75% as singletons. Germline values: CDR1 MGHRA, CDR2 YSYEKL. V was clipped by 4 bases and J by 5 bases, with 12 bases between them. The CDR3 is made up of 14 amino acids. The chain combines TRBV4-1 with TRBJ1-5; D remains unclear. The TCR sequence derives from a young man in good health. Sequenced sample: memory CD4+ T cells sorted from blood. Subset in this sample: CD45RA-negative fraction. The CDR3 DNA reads TGCGCCAGCAGCCCAAGAGCCCTCGATCAGCCCCAGCATTTT. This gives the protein CASSPRALDQPQHF.